This paragraph covers one T cell receptor (beta chain) sequence. This clonotype was detected a few times. Its target antigen remains unknown. Base quality data are lacking; no much larger clone is found one base away. This entry comes from a study of T cells in Graves' hyperthyroidism and ophthalmopathy (dated by TCRdb to between 2018 and 2021). Looking at the study overall: Peripheral blood samples were taken at the time of initial diagnosis, prior to any treatment. TCR V-J signatures able to tell the groups apart were searched for in a discovery cohort of more than 90 patients, of whom 43 had Graves' ophthalmopathy and roughly 58 had stable Graves' hyperthyroidism. An independent validation cohort of under 20 hyperthyroidism patients and about 15 patients who later progressed to ophthalmopathy tested prospective prediction of ophthalmopathy. The 95 to 100 discovery patients were randomly divided into training and test sets at a 7:3 ratio. The study also compared thyroid tissue and blood T-cell repertoires from several Graves' hyperthyroidism patients. Once sampling was done, hyperthyroidism patients were given methimazole at a starting dose of 30 mg daily, whereas ophthalmopathy patients were given high-dose intravenous methylprednisolone. TCR Vbeta CDR3 sequencing of roughly 140 peripheral blood samples (43 ophthalmopathy, under 80 hyperthyroidism and roughly 17 progressor patients) is reported in the paper.

The study at large found these results: No statistical method was used to fix the sample size in advance, and group allocation was not hidden from the investigators. Most expanded thyroid clonotypes (frequency above 0.001) were also found in blood, which suggests that blood repertoires may mirror thyroid immune responses. A model built on a 13 V-J signature distinguished ophthalmopathy from stable hyperthyroidism, reaching around 88% sensitivity and 81% to 83% specificity in cross-validation and 80%/75% in testing. In validation, the model predicted progression to ophthalmopathy a median of about 6.8 months before onset, with roughly 70% sensitivity and just under 75% specificity.

The TCR beta CDR3 regions were amplified from the RNA transcripts. A first-round RT-PCR of the TCR CDR3 used the HTBI primer set with the Qiagen OneStep RT-PCR kit. Libraries were constructed in a second round of multiplex PCR, after which size selection and purification were performed. Libraries were sequenced paired-end with 100 bp reads on an Illumina HiSeq2000. Regarding the original processing steps: SOAPnuke was used to process the raw data, throwing out any read that contained adapters or uncalled bases, had a mean Phred below 15, or lacked an exact constant-primer or identifier match. High-quality paired reads were merged using COPE v1.2.5, and each unique nucleotide sequence was defined as a clonotype. Clonotypes were aligned to IMGT TRBV, TRBD and TRBJ reference segments using MiTCR v1.1. The analysis was restricted to V-J combinations with a frequency above 0.0001, which together covered roughly 99% of the repertoires. The TCS score was defined as F50 (clonal expansion) divided by E x V (chaos), with BLOSUM62-based TCRdist calculated between CDR3 peptides within each V-J. Welch's t-statistics and random forest reduced around 550 V-J features to roughly 13, which were used in a naive Bayes classifier (R e1071). In TCRdb, the public reads were trimmed at Q25 with fastp and aligned with MiXCR, with productive beta chains retained. Each CDR3 protein gets just one entry, which takes the most common genes and DNA from the rows behind it. These V and J calls rely on TCRdb rather than the paper's analysis. Present in this sample are under 700,000 distinct CDR3 sequences, roughly a sixth of which were seen just once. The ten largest clonotypes hold 15% to 20% of the sample.

Graves' hyperthyroidism was defined as stable when no progression to ophthalmopathy occurred over 18 months of follow-up. Hyperthyroidism patients were newly diagnosed, had a disease duration of under 2 months, and were aged 18 to 65 years. Any patient with an uncontrolled infection, another autoimmune disease, pregnancy or lactation was excluded. Diagnoses relied on clinical symptoms, serum thyroxine and TRAb, thyroid ultrasound and orbital computed tomography. PBMCs were separated from 8 to 10 ml of fresh peripheral blood using Ficoll-Paque density gradient centrifugation. Total RNA was extracted using Trizol reagent, and RNA quality was assessed on an Agilent 2100 Bioanalyzer. The CDR3 runs 17 residues from the cysteine to the phenylalanine. Only the CDR3 portion is preserved as DNA: 51 bases, with reading frame beginning at the first base. Trimming removed 4 bases from V and 8 bases from J; the gene matches leave 11 bases unexplained. Reading the germline V gene gives CDR1 SGHRS and CDR2 YFSETQ.

The TCR was taken from a woman in her late teens or twenties with Graves' hyperthyroidism. Sequencing was carried out using blood. The chain was built from TRBV5-1 and TRBJ2-1; 14 central nucleotides agree with TRBD2. The DNA sequence is given as TGCGCCAGCAGCCTCCGAGGACTAGCGGGAGGCACCGATGAGCAGTTCTTC. Its protein product is CASSLRGLAGGTDEQFF.